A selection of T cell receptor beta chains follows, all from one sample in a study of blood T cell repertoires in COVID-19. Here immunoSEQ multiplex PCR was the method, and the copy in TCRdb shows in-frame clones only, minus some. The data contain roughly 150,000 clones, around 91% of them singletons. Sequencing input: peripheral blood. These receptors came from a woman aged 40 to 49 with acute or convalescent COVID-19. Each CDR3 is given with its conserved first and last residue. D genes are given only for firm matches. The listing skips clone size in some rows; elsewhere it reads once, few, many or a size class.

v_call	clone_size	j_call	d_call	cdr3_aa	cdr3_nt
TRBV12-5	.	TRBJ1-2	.	CASGPLGSSAYGYTF	TGTGCTAGTGGTCCGCTCGGAAGCAGCGCCTATGGCTACACCTTC
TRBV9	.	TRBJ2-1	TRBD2	CASSVGTSGYYNEQFF	TGTGCCAGCAGCGTAGGGACTAGCGGATACTACAATGAGCAGTTCTTC
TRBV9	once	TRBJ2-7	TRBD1	CASSAGGQVYEQYF	TGTGCCAGCAGCGCTGGCGGACAGGTCTACGAGCAGTACTTC
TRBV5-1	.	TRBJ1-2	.	CASSLETGNSYGYTF	TGCGCCAGCAGCTTGGAAACAGGGAACTCCTATGGCTACACCTTC
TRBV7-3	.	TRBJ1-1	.	CASSPEGWDTEAFF	TGTGCCAGCAGCCCGGAGGGTTGGGACACTGAAGCTTTCTTT
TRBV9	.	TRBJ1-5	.	CASSVGEGQPQHF	TGTGCCAGCAGCGTAGGCGAGGGCCAGCCCCAGCATTTT
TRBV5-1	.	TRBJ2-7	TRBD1	CASASRQGAYEQYF	TGCGCCAGCGCTTCCAGACAGGGGGCTTACGAGCAGTACTTC
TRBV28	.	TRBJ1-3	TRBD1	CASRYGTAGNTIYF	TGTGCCAGCAGGTATGGGACAGCTGGAAACACCATATATTTT
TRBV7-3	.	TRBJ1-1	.	CASSPEQGSEAFF	TGTGCCAGCAGCCCAGAACAGGGTTCTGAAGCTTTCTTT
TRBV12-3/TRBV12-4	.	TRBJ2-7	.	CASTPSRAHEQYF	TGTGCCAGCACCCCGTCCAGGGCCCACGAGCAGTACTTC
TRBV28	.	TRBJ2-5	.	CASNVGGREETQYF	TGTGCCAGCAACGTGGGGGGACGGGAGGAGACCCAGTACTTC
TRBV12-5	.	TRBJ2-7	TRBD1	CASGSPGTGNAYEQYF	TGTGCTAGTGGTTCGCCAGGGACAGGCAACGCCTACGAGCAGTACTTC
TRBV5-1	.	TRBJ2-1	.	CASSLDVGSSSYNEQFF	TGCGCCAGCAGCTTGGACGTGGGGAGCAGCTCCTACAATGAGCAGTTCTTC
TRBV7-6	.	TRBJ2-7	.	CASSSQGGGLLYEQYF	TGTGCCAGCAGCTCACAAGGGGGGGGCCTCCTCTACGAGCAGTACTTC
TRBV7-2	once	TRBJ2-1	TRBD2	CASSQTSGVSYNEQFF	TGTGCCAGCAGCCAGACTAGCGGGGTCTCCTACAATGAGCAGTTCTTC
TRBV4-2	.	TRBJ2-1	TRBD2	CASSQDGTSGRSEQFF	TGTGCCAGCAGCCAAGATGGGACTAGCGGGAGGAGTGAGCAGTTCTTC
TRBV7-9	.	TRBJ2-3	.	CASTPAGIGTDTQYF	TGTGCCAGCACCCCCGCGGGAATAGGCACAGATACGCAGTATTTT
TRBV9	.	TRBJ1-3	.	CASSVEAQGAGNTIYF	TGTGCCAGCAGCGTAGAGGCGCAGGGTGCAGGAAACACCATATATTTT
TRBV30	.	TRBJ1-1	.	CAWSRRQAGLLYTEAFF	TGTGCCTGGAGCAGGAGACAGGCTGGTTTGTTGTATACTGAAGCTTTCTTT
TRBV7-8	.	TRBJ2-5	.	CASSLNQPAETQYF	TGTGCCAGCAGCTTAAATCAACCCGCGGAGACCCAGTACTTC
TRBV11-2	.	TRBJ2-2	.	CASSYRSGELFF	TGTGCCAGCAGCTACCGGTCCGGGGAGCTGTTTTTT
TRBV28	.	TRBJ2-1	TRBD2	CASSPGLAEQFF	TGTGCCAGCAGCCCTGGACTAGCGGAGCAGTTCTTC
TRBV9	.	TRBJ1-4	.	CASSVAGARSEKLFF	TGTGCCAGCAGCGTAGCAGGGGCCCGATCTGAAAAACTGTTTTTT
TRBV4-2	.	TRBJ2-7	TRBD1	CASSIDTGTGALQQYF	TGTGCCAGCAGCATCGACACCGGGACAGGGGCTCTCCAGCAGTACTTC
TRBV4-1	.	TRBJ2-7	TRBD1	CASSPGQGGLDYEQYF	TGCGCCAGCAGCCCCGGACAGGGGGGCTTGGACTACGAGCAGTACTTC
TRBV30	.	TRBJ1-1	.	CAWNRAGKAFF	TGTGCCTGGAATCGGGCAGGGAAGGCTTTCTTT
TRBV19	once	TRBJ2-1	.	CASSIAQGGFNEQFF	TGTGCCAGTAGTATAGCACAGGGTGGTTTCAATGAGCAGTTCTTC
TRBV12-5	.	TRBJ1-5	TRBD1	CASGLRGPNQPQHF	TGTGCTAGTGGTTTGAGGGGGCCCAATCAGCCCCAGCATTTT
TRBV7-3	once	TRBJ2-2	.	CASSPPQGKFAGELFF	TGTGCCAGCAGCCCTCCTCAGGGGAAGTTCGCCGGGGAGCTGTTTTTT
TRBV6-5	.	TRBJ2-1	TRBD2	CASSYRLAGGDEQFF	TGTGCCAGCAGTTACAGACTAGCGGGGGGCGATGAGCAGTTCTTC
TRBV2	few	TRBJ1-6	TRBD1	CASSAGTGFRNSPLHF	TGTGCCAGCAGCGCCGGGACAGGGTTCCGAAATTCACCCCTCCACTTT
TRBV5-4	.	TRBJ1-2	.	CASSLASAEWRYTF	TGTGCCAGCAGCTTGGCATCGGCGGAATGGCGCTACACCTTC
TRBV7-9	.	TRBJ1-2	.	CASSLWGDGYTF	TGTGCCAGCAGCTTATGGGGGGACGGCTACACCTTC
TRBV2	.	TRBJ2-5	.	CASSVRETQYF	TGTGCCAGCAGTGTCCGGGAGACCCAGTACTTC
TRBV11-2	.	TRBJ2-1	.	CASSFSGEQFF	TGTGCCAGCAGCTTCTCCGGTGAGCAGTTCTTC
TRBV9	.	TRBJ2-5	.	CASSPHSSAKETQYF	TGTGCCAGCAGCCCTCATTCTAGCGCTAAAGAGACCCAGTACTTC
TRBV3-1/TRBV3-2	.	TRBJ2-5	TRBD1	CASSQGRGETQYF	TGTGCCAGCAGCCAGGGCAGGGGGGAGACCCAGTACTTC
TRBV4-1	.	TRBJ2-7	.	CASSQDQWDKGYEQYF	TGCGCCAGCAGCCAAGATCAATGGGACAAAGGTTACGAGCAGTACTTC
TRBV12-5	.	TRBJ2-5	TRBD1	CASGLARGQGETQYF	TGCGCTAGTGGTTTGGCCAGGGGGCAGGGAGAGACCCAGTACTTC
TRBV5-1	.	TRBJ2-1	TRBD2	CASSLEDGTRNEQFF	TGCGCCAGCAGCTTGGAGGATGGGACTAGAAATGAGCAGTTCTTC
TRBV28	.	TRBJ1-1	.	CASSSGANTEAFF	TGTGCCAGCAGTTCTGGGGCGAACACTGAAGCTTTCTTT
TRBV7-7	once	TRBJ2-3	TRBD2	CASSLEYSGRGTDTQYF	TGTGCTAGCAGCTTAGAATATAGCGGGAGAGGCACAGATACGCAGTATTTT
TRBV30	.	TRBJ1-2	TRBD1	CAWSRRQGAYGYTF	TGTGCCTGGAGCCGTCGACAGGGCGCTTATGGCTACACCTTC
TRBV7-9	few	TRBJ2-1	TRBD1	CASSSPRGSSYNEQFF	TGTGCCAGCAGCTCACCCAGGGGGAGCTCCTACAATGAGCAGTTCTTC
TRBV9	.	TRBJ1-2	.	CASSVELGQTDNYGYTF	TGTGCCAGCAGCGTAGAGTTAGGGCAGACAGATAACTATGGCTACACCTTC
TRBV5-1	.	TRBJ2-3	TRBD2	CASSLGTSGSNADTQYF	TGCGCCAGCAGCTTGGGGACTAGCGGGAGTAACGCAGATACGCAGTATTTT
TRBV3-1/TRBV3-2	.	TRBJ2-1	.	CASSQTTNNEQFF	TGTGCCAGCAGCCAAACGACAAACAATGAGCAGTTCTTC
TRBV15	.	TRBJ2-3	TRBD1	CATSREKGTDPSTDTQYF	TGTGCCACCAGCAGAGAAAAAGGGACAGACCCCAGCACAGATACGCAGTATTTT
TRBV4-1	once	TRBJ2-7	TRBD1	CASSQEGQGAMRFYF	TGCGCCAGCAGCCAGGAGGGACAGGGGGCTATGCGGTTTTACTTC
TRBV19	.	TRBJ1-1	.	CASSISGGKKNTEAFF	TGTGCCAGTAGTATATCCGGGGGTAAGAAGAACACTGAAGCTTTCTTT
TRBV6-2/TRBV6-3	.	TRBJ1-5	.	CASSSGQTNSNQPQHF	TGTGCCAGCAGTTCCGGACAGACGAATAGCAATCAGCCCCAGCATTTT
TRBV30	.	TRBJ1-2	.	CAWGLRGLNYGYTF	TGTGCCTGGGGCCTCCGGGGACTAAACTATGGCTACACCTTC
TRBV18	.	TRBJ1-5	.	CASSQPDQPQHF	TGTGCCAGCTCACAGCCTGATCAGCCCCAGCATTTT